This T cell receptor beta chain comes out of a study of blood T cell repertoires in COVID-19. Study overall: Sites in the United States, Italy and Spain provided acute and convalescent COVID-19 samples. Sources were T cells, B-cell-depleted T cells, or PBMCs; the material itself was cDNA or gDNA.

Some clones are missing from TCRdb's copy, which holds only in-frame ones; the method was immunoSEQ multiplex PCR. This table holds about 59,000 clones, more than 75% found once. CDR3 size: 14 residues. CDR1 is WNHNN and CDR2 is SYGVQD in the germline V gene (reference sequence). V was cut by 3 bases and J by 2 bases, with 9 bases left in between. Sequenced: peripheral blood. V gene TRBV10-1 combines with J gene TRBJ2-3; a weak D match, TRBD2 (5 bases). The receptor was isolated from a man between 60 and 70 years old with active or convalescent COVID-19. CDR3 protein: CASSDSGLTDTQYF. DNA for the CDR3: TGCGCCAGCAGTGACAGCGGACTCACAGATACGCAGTATTTT.